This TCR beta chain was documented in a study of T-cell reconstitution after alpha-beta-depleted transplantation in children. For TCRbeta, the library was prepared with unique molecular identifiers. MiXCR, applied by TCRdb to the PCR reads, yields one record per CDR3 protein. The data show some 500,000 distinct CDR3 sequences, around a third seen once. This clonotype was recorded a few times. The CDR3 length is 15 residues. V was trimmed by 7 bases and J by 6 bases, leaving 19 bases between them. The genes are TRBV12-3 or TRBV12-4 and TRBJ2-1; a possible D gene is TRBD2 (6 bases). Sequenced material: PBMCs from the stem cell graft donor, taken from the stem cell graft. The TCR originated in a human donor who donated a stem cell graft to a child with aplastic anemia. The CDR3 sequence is CASTMRDWTGNEQFF. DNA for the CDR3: TGTGCCAGCACCATGCGGGACTGGACTGGCAATGAGCAGTTCTTC.